These 18 T cell receptor beta chains share one sample of origin, sequenced in a study of T cell repertoires in cytomegalovirus infection (dated by TCRdb to between 2019 and 2020). The reads were generated on an Illumina HiSeq 1500. TCRdb reanalyzed the raw reads on its own, using fastp at Q25 for trimming and MiXCR for clone calling, and kept in-frame beta chains. Rows are combined by CDR3 protein, so each entry shows the most common genes and DNA. In this sample the table shows about 130,000 distinct CDR3 sequences, about 24% of which occur a single time. The ten largest clones represent 34% of the sample. Antigens of these TCRs are unknown. Material: PBMCs, sequenced either directly or after in vitro stimulation (not recorded which). Receptor source: a human donor in good health (CMV status not recorded). Some clones in this sample may be carry-over from other donors' samples.

This rearrangement joins TRBV19 to TRBJ2-1; no reliable D call. V was pared by 5 bases and J by 0 bases, with 11 bases between. CDR1 and CDR2 from the germline V gene are LNHDA and SQIVND (reference sequence). The CDR3 sequence is 15 residues long. The CDR3, as DNA: TGTGCCAGTAGTCCCTCCACGAGCTCCTACAATGAGCAGTTCTTC. Translated, it gives CASSPSTSSYNEQFF.

This chain links TRBV11-2 with TRBJ2-3, with TRBD1 matching over 8 bases. CDR3 length equals 12 residues. Trimming at V came to 9 bases and at J to 6 bases, leaving 5 bases not matched to a gene. Looked up from germline, CDR1 is SGHAT and CDR2 is FQNNGV. The DNA for the CDR3 is TGTGCCAGTAAAACAGGGGGGGATACGCAGTATTTT. Amino acid sequence: CASKTGGDTQYF.

In this sample, this clonotype turned up a few times. The J gene is TRBJ2-7, the V gene TRBV7-2; D remains unclear. Germline CDR1 SGHTA, CDR2 FQGNSA. The CDR3 runs 13 residues. The V end was cut by 4 bases, the J end by 4 bases, with 11 bases between. The CDR3 region has the DNA TGTGCCAGCAGCTCTATACCGAATTACGAGCAGTACTTC. It is translated as CASSSIPNYEQYF.

This clonotype was observed a handful of times. The J gene is TRBJ2-1, the V gene TRBV19; 11 bases are shared with TRBD2. Trimming removed 5 bases from V and 4 bases from J; junction bases left unmatched: 4. This CDR3 comprises 15 residues. The germline gives CDR1 LNHDA, CDR2 SQIVND (reference sequence). CDR3 in amino acids: CASSVGTSGYNEQFF. CDR3 coding DNA: TGTGCCAGTAGTGTGGGGACTAGCGGATACAATGAGCAGTTCTTC.

This clonotype was counted at least ten times. V usage is TRBV11-2 and J usage is TRBJ2-2; 11 bases map to TRBD2. The V segment lost 3 bases and the J segment 4 bases; nucleotides outside the gene matches: 7. The CDR3 is 17 residues long. CDR1 and CDR2 from the germline V gene are SGHAT and FQNNGV. This CDR3 is CASSFQLAGDGTGELFF. CDR3 nucleotide sequence: TGTGCCAGCAGCTTTCAACTAGCGGGAGATGGCACCGGGGAGCTGTTTTTT.

This clonotype came up a few times. This chain uses TRBV10-3 with TRBJ2-3; 12 nucleotides align to TRBD2. With V trimmed by 6 bases and J by 6 bases, 4 bases remained unmatched. The V gene's germline CDR1 is ENHRY and CDR2 SYGVKD. The CDR3 runs 14 residues. CDR3 in DNA: TGTGCCATCAGGACTAGCGGGAGTTGGGATACGCAGTATTTT. Its protein product is CAIRTSGSWDTQYF.

This sequence joins TRBV28 and TRBJ1-2; weak D call: TRBD1 (6 bases). The V end lost 5 bases, the J end lost 3 bases, and 16 bases lay between the germline ends. Germline lookup yields CDR1 MDHEN and CDR2 SYDVKM. The length of the CDR3 is 15 residues. CDR3 in DNA: TGTGCCAGCAGTCCGGGACACCTTCTTTACTATGGCTACACCTTC. Protein: CASSPGHLLYYGYTF.

V usage is TRBV7-2 and J usage is TRBJ1-1; D possibly corresponds to TRBD1 (6 bases). The CDR3 runs to 15 residues. CDR1 SGHTA and CDR2 FQGNSA come from the germline V gene. V lost 4 bases and J 1 base, leaving 13 bases between the germline ends. This CDR3 reads CASSSRQEANTEAFF. The CDR3 coding sequence is TGTGCCAGCAGCTCCCGACAGGAGGCGAACACTGAAGCTTTCTTT.

This clonotype was seen repeatedly, ten times or more. V gene TRBV12-3 or TRBV12-4 combines with J gene TRBJ2-1, with TRBD2 identical over 10 bases. The V segment lost 7 bases and the J segment 9 bases; nucleotides outside the gene matches: 9. The CDR3 sequence is 14 residues long. The CDR3 bases are TGTGCCAGCATTCCGGGACTAGCGTATGGTGAGCAGTTCTTC. Its protein is CASIPGLAYGEQFF.

Many counts were recorded for this clonotype. CDR3 DNA: TGTGCCAGCAATCCCCCCGGAGGCCCCTCCTACAATGAGCAGTTCTTC. This translates into CASNPPGGPSYNEQFF. This chain connects TRBV7-2 to TRBJ2-1; weak D call: TRBD2 (5 bases). Germline V CDR1 and CDR2: SGHTA, FQGNSA. This CDR3 has 16 residues. Trimming cost V 7 bases and J 0 bases, with 16 bases left between them.

The table lists this clonotype with many counts. V gene TRBV7-6 combines with J gene TRBJ2-1, with 7 bases aligning to TRBD2. From germline, CDR1 is SGHVS and CDR2 FNYEAQ. V shed 3 bases, J shed 4 bases, and the junction held 0 bases outside the gene matches. The CDR3 is 13 residues long. The CDR3 bases are TGTGCCAGCAGCTTGCGGGGGTACAATGAGCAGTTCTTC. Protein sequence: CASSLRGYNEQFF.

This chain links TRBV7-8 with TRBJ2-5; D not certain. The germline CDR1 and CDR2 sequences are SGHVS and FQNEAQ. The V and J ends lost 5 bases and 2 bases respectively, with 9 bases between them. The CDR3 contains 13 residues. CDR3 in amino acids: CASSRRAQETQYF. The CDR3, as DNA: TGTGCCAGCAGCCGTCGAGCTCAAGAGACCCAGTACTTC. Using reference TRBV7-8 and TRBJ2-5 for the parts outside the CDR3, the full variable domain is GAGVSQSPRYKVAKRGQDVALRCDPISGHVSLFWYQQALGQGPEFLTYFQNEAQLDKSGLPSDRFFAERPEGSVSTLKIQRTQQEDSAVYLCASSRRAQETQYFGPGTRLLVL.

This clonotype was counted once. V gene TRBV10-3 combines with J gene TRBJ1-3; D is possibly TRBD1 (5 bases). Germline CDR1 reads ENHRY; CDR2 reads SYGVKD. The CDR3 has 16 residues. Between the trimmed V and J ends, which lost 4 bases and 2 bases, there was a span of 15 bases. CDR3 sequence: CAISGGGAVTGNTIYF. The DNA of the CDR3 is TGTGCCATCAGTGGGGGGGGAGCCGTAACTGGAAACACCATATATTTT.

The rearrangement links TRBV4-2 to TRBJ2-3; D not resolved. The V gene's germline CDR1 is LGHNA and CDR2 YNFKEQ. CDR3 size: 14 residues. V gave up 4 bases and J gave up 3 bases, with 11 bases separating them. CDR3 DNA sequence: TGTGCCAGCAGCCCAATGGAGCCTACAGATACGCAGTATTTT. Translated: CASSPMEPTDTQYF.

The V gene is TRBV6-1, the J gene TRBJ2-6; D remains ambiguous. V was clipped by 5 bases and J by 1 base, with 9 bases between them. Germline V lookup: CDR1 MNHNS, CDR2 SASEGT. This CDR3 is built from 15 residues. The CDR3: CASSRYTSGANVLTF. CDR3 sequence (DNA): TGTGCCAGCAGTCGGTACACGTCTGGGGCCAACGTCCTGACTTTC.

The genes are TRBV19 and TRBJ2-1, with TRBD2 identical over 14 bases. CDR3 size: 18 residues. The germline gives CDR1 LNHDA, CDR2 SQIVND (reference sequence). V was clipped by 0 bases and J by 8 bases; unmatched bases: 9. The CDR3 nucleotides are TGTGCCAGTAGTATAGATGGACCCGGGACTAGCGGGAGCTATGAGCAGTTCTTC. Its translation: CASSIDGPGTSGSYEQFF.

This rearrangement joins TRBV19 to TRBJ2-1; D is perhaps TRBD1 (5 bases). Germline V CDR1 and CDR2: LNHDA, SQIVND (reference sequence). CDR3 length: 14 amino acids. Between the trimmed V and J ends, which lost 5 bases and 8 bases, there was a span of 16 bases. CDR3 in amino acids: CASSARRVGHEQFF. DNA for the CDR3: TGTGCCAGTAGTGCCCGCCGCGTGGGGCATGAGCAGTTCTTC. Full variable domain (rest looked up from reference TRBV19 and TRBJ2-1): DGGITQSPKYLFRKEGQNVTLSCEQNLNHDAMYWYRQDPGQGLRLIYYSQIVNDFQKGDIAEGYSVSREKKESFPLTVTSAQKNPTAFYLCASSARRVGHEQFFGPGTRLTVL.

The chain uses TRBV29-1 and TRBJ2-1, with unresolved D. Trimming shortened V by 7 bases and J by 1 base, and 14 bases separated the two germline ends. The CDR3 is made up of 14 amino acids. CDR1 is SQVTM and CDR2 is ANQGSEA in the germline V gene. This CDR3 reads CSATLGVSYNEQFF. Here the CDR3 DNA reads TGCAGCGCCACGTTGGGCGTATCCTACAATGAGCAGTTCTTC.